This T cell receptor beta chain comes out of a study of T-cell reconstitution after alpha-beta-depleted transplantation in children. In its sample, this clonotype was seen many times. The CDR3 extends over 15 amino acids. CDR1 and CDR2 from the germline V gene are DFQATT and SNEGSKA (reference sequence). J gave up 2 bases and V 2 bases, and 4 bases lay outside the gene matches. The TCRbeta library was prepared with unique molecular identifiers. In TCRdb, the PCR reads were re-called with MiXCR into one record per CDR3 protein. This sample has about 690,000 distinct CDR3 sequences, with 16% found just once.

The clonotype originates from a human donor who donated a stem cell graft to a child with acute myeloid leukemia. This sample comprised PBMCs from the stem cell graft donor, obtained from the stem cell graft. The chain has TRBV20-1 and TRBJ2-3, with 10 bases identical to TRBD2. For the CDR3, the DNA is TGCAGTGCTAGACTAGCGGGGGTGCTCACAGATACGCAGTATTTT. It codes for CSARLAGVLTDTQYF.